A selection of T cell receptor beta chains follows, all from one sample in a study of blood T cell repertoires in COVID-19. Generated by immunoSEQ multiplex PCR, the TCRdb table keeps only in-frame clones and is missing some. The sample includes 190,000 or so clones, around 80% of them seen just once. Sequences were obtained from peripheral blood. The receptor set was obtained from a woman at least 80 years old with COVID-19, enrolled during active disease. Both conserved end residues are part of each CDR3. A D gene is named only where the DNA matches it firmly. Clone size is shown for a subset of rows, as once, few, many or a class of expanded clone.

j_gene,abundance,v_gene,d_gene,CDR3aa,CDR3nt
TRBJ2-4,.,TRBV19,.,CASSEGGNIQYF,TGTGCCAGCTCGGAGGGGGGGAACATTCAGTACTTC
TRBJ1-5,.,TRBV19,TRBD1,CASTTMNRGPSNQPQHF,TGTGCCAGTACCACAATGAACAGGGGACCTAGCAATCAGCCCCAGCATTTT
TRBJ2-2,.,TRBV7-9,TRBD1,CASSLGIQGRGELFF,TGTGCCAGCAGCTTAGGCATACAGGGGCGCGGGGAGCTGTTTTTT
TRBJ2-1,few,TRBV9,.,CASSTPHSTVDPYNEQFF,TGTGCCAGCAGCACACCCCACTCGACAGTAGACCCCTACAATGAGCAGTTCTTC
TRBJ2-1,.,TRBV19,TRBD2,CASSTTSGQTYNEQFF,TGTGCCAGTAGTACAACTAGCGGCCAGACCTACAATGAGCAGTTCTTC
TRBJ2-2,.,TRBV7-9,.,CASSLGAGNTGELFF,TGTGCCAGCAGCTTAGGGGCGGGGAACACCGGGGAGCTGTTTTTT
TRBJ2-5,.,TRBV28,TRBD1,CASSQTGKQETQYF,TGTGCCAGCAGTCAGACAGGGAAACAAGAGACCCAGTACTTC
TRBJ2-1,.,TRBV4-1,.,CASSQDRDIYNEQFF,TGCGCCAGCAGCCAAGATCGGGACATCTACAATGAGCAGTTCTTC
TRBJ2-7,.,TRBV15,TRBD1,CATSRDLYRDRFYEQYF,TGTGCCACCAGCAGAGATCTTTACCGGGACAGGTTCTACGAGCAGTACTTC
TRBJ2-2,.,TRBV27,TRBD2,CASSPGTSGGLTGELFF,TGTGCCAGCAGTCCAGGGACTAGCGGGGGCCTTACCGGGGAGCTGTTTTTT
TRBJ2-1,few,TRBV28,TRBD2,CASSFGGGPLSNEQFF,TGTGCCAGCAGTTTCGGGGGAGGGCCTTTATCAAATGAGCAGTTCTTC
TRBJ2-1,.,TRBV19,.,CASSFSRHEQFF,TGTGCCAGTAGTTTTAGCCGCCATGAGCAGTTCTTC
TRBJ2-1,.,TRBV27,.,CASSRAGGNNEQFF,TGTGCCAGCTCTCGGGCAGGGGGGAACAATGAGCAGTTCTTC
TRBJ2-1,.,TRBV19,.,CASSIDPLFAGRRHEQFF,TGTGCCAGTAGTATAGACCCGCTGTTTGCGGGGAGGCGGCATGAGCAGTTCTTC
TRBJ1-1,once,TRBV3-1/TRBV3-2,.,CASRKHRVYYTEAFF,TGTGCCAGCAGAAAACACAGGGTCTATTACACTGAAGCTTTCTTT
TRBJ2-3,.,TRBV12-3/TRBV12-4,.,CASSRDTQYF,TGTGCCAGCAGCCGAGATACGCAGTATTTT
TRBJ2-7,few,TRBV4-1,TRBD1,CASSLDRVTSYEQYF,TGCGCCAGCAGCCTCGACAGGGTTACCTCCTACGAGCAGTACTTC
TRBJ2-5,.,TRBV9,TRBD1,CASSRGQGAWETQYF,TGTGCCAGCAGTCGAGGCCAGGGGGCATGGGAGACCCAGTACTTC
TRBJ1-4,once,TRBV19,.,CASSKILTGTNEKLFF,TGTGCCAGTAGTAAAATATTGACAGGTACTAATGAAAAACTGTTTTTT
TRBJ2-1,.,TRBV19,TRBD2,CASSTRELGNEQFF,TGTGCCAGTAGTACGCGGGAGTTGGGCAATGAGCAGTTCTTC
TRBJ2-3,.,TRBV7-8,TRBD2,CASSIDQPRASGRGDTQYF,TGTGCCAGCAGCATCGATCAACCCCGGGCTAGCGGGAGAGGGGATACGCAGTATTTT
TRBJ2-1,.,TRBV7-9,.,CASSEGSVPNEQFF,TGTGCCAGCAGCGAGGGATCGGTTCCTAATGAGCAGTTCTTC
TRBJ2-7,.,TRBV21-1,.,CASSKRDRVFYEQYF,TGTGCCAGCAGCAAGCGAGACAGGGTGTTTTACGAGCAGTACTTC
TRBJ1-1,.,TRBV5-6,TRBD1,CASSLEGTGTTEAFF,TGTGCCAGCAGCTTGGAAGGGACAGGGACCACTGAAGCTTTCTTT
TRBJ2-5,.,TRBV5-1,TRBD2,CASSLAPAGGSGETQYF,TGCGCCAGCAGCTTGGCCCCAGCGGGAGGGTCTGGAGAGACCCAGTACTTC
TRBJ2-7,.,TRBV4-2,.,CASSQGRGGYEQYF,TGTGCCAGCAGCCAAGGGCGAGGGGGCTACGAGCAGTACTTC
TRBJ2-1,.,TRBV2,TRBD2,CASSEGTSVYNEQFF,TGTGCCAGCAGTGAAGGGACTAGCGTCTACAATGAGCAGTTCTTC
TRBJ2-7,few,TRBV4-3,TRBD1,CASSHRTGFYEQYF,TGCGCCAGCAGCCATCGGACAGGGTTCTACGAGCAGTACTTC
TRBJ1-1,.,TRBV7-3,.,CASSPGGMVAEAFF,TGTGCCAGCAGCCCCGGGGGAATGGTCGCTGAAGCTTTCTTT
TRBJ2-1,.,TRBV5-8,.,CASSSAGQASSYNEQFF,TGTGCCAGCAGCTCAGCGGGACAAGCTAGCTCCTACAATGAGCAGTTCTTC
TRBJ2-2,.,TRBV14,.,CASSPYTGELFF,TGTGCCAGCAGCCCCTACACCGGGGAGCTGTTTTTT
TRBJ2-3,.,TRBV19,TRBD2,CASSAAGTSSTDTQYF,TGTGCCAGTAGTGCCGCCGGGACTAGCAGCACAGATACGCAGTATTTT
TRBJ1-1,.,TRBV11-2,.,CASNQGRNTEAFF,TGTGCCAGCAATCAGGGGAGAAACACTGAAGCTTTCTTT
TRBJ2-7,.,TRBV27,TRBD2,CASSPQTSGEQYF,TGTGCCAGCAGCCCCCAGACTAGCGGGGAGCAGTACTTC
TRBJ1-1,medium-sized,TRBV4-1,.,CASTQEGNTEAFF,TGCGCCAGCACCCAGGAGGGGAACACTGAAGCTTTCTTT
TRBJ2-7,.,TRBV7-2,TRBD1,CASSLAGQGLGEQYF,TGTGCCAGCAGCTTAGCGGGACAGGGTCTAGGGGAGCAGTACTTC
TRBJ1-1,.,TRBV7-9,.,CASSRVGSGAMNTEAFF,TGTGCCAGCAGCCGCGTCGGCAGTGGAGCCATGAACACTGAAGCTTTCTTT
TRBJ2-1,.,TRBV11-2,TRBD2,CASSAQLAGALSDYNEQFF,TGTGCCAGCAGCGCCCAACTAGCGGGGGCCCTCTCCGACTACAATGAGCAGTTCTTC
TRBJ1-3,.,TRBV4-1,TRBD1,CASSQVPRGPRKRNTIYF,TGCGCCAGCAGCCAAGTTCCCAGGGGGCCAAGAAAGAGAAACACCATATATTTT
TRBJ1-5,.,TRBV19,.,CASSPGTPNQPQHF,TGTGCCAGTAGCCCTGGGACACCCAATCAGCCCCAGCATTTT
TRBJ2-7,.,TRBV3-1/TRBV3-2,.,CASSQDKVYSYEQYF,TGTGCCAGCAGCCAAGATAAAGTCTACTCCTACGAGCAGTACTTC
TRBJ2-5,.,TRBV3-1/TRBV3-2,.,CASSQEIAVTYQFSRGETQYF,TGTGCCAGCAGCCAAGAAATAGCTGTTACGTACCAGTTTAGCAGGGGAGAGACCCAGTACTTC
TRBJ2-7,.,TRBV10-3,.,CAISESAGYVNEQYF,TGTGCCATCAGTGAGTCGGCAGGGTATGTCAACGAGCAGTACTTC
TRBJ2-1,.,TRBV27,.,CASSLGRLSYNEQFF,TGTGCCAGCAGTTTAGGCCGCCTCTCCTACAATGAGCAGTTCTTC
TRBJ1-1,once,TRBV11-2,TRBD1,CASSATQGVETEAFF,TGTGCCAGCAGCGCAACACAGGGGGTTGAAACTGAAGCTTTCTTT
TRBJ2-1,.,TRBV5-8,TRBD1,CASSLTGGSYNEQFF,TGTGCCAGCAGCCTGACAGGGGGCTCCTACAATGAGCAGTTCTTC
TRBJ2-6,.,TRBV6-6,TRBD1,CASSHLSDRGFGGANVLTF,TGTGCCAGCAGTCACCTATCGGACAGGGGATTTGGTGGGGCCAACGTCCTGACTTTC
TRBJ1-5,.,TRBV10-1,.,CASMKGQGRASNQPQHF,TGCGCCAGCATGAAGGGGCAGGGGAGAGCGAGCAATCAGCCCCAGCATTTT
TRBJ2-5,few,TRBV20-1,TRBD1,CSGLGGETQYF,TGCAGTGGGCTAGGGGGCGAGACCCAGTACTTC
TRBJ2-1,few,TRBV3-1/TRBV3-2,.,CASSQGAAWDEQFF,TGTGCCAGCAGCCAAGGGGCAGCTTGGGATGAGCAGTTCTTC
TRBJ1-2,.,TRBV21-1,.,CASSRGTLGYGYTF,TGTGCCAGCAGCAGGGGCACTCTTGGCTATGGCTACACCTTC
TRBJ2-7,.,TRBV27,TRBD2,CASRLLAGVGEQYF,TGTGCCAGCAGACTGCTGGCGGGAGTAGGCGAGCAGTACTTC
TRBJ1-5,.,TRBV19,TRBD1,CASRRDRDQPQHF,TGTGCCAGTCGCCGGGACAGGGATCAGCCCCAGCATTTT
TRBJ1-1,.,TRBV5-8,.,CASSQGIMNTEAFF,TGTGCCAGCAGTCAGGGGATAATGAACACTGAAGCTTTCTTT
TRBJ1-2,once,TRBV5-1,.,CASSLAGNYGYTF,TGCGCCAGCAGCTTGGCGGGGAACTATGGCTACACCTTC
TRBJ2-7,.,TRBV12-5,.,CASGLGQDYEQYF,TGTGCTAGTGGTTTGGGGCAGGACTACGAGCAGTACTTC
TRBJ2-3,.,TRBV4-2,TRBD1,CASSQDWGRGPDTQYF,TGTGCCAGCAGCCAAGACTGGGGCAGGGGGCCAGATACGCAGTATTTT
TRBJ2-3,.,TRBV5-5,TRBD2,CASSYGLAGTDTQYF,TGTGCCAGCAGCTACGGACTAGCGGGGACAGATACGCAGTATTTT
TRBJ1-1,few,TRBV7-9,.,CASSIQGLNTEAFF,TGTGCCAGCAGCATACAGGGTTTGAACACTGAAGCTTTCTTT
TRBJ1-2,.,TRBV7-2,.,CASSFTRGLANYGYTF,TGTGCCAGCAGCTTCACCAGGGGTTTAGCTAACTATGGCTACACCTTC